What follows is one TCR beta chain and its context. The same CDR3 also results from other DNA sequences found in this sample. The V end was cut by 2 bases, the J end by 1 base, with 4 bases between. The CDR3 is made up of 13 amino acids. These data are taken from a study of blood T cell repertoires in COVID-19. Study-level background: The United States, Italy and Spain provided the acute and convalescent COVID-19 samples.

Per the study methods: For nucleated cells, counts were estimated from reference gene primer amplification. The protocol was immunoSEQ multiplex PCR, while the TCRdb copy is restricted to in-frame clones and leaves out a portion. The DNA gave D and trimming, while V, J and clone size come from that table. This sample yields about 270,000 clones, of which approximately 86% are seen a single time; approximately 3.1% belongs to the top ten. The TCR originated in a woman between 18 and 29 years old with acute or convalescent COVID-19. The sequenced sample consisted of peripheral blood. The V gene is TRBV12-3 or TRBV12-4, the J gene TRBJ2-3, with unresolved D. Here the CDR3 reads CASSLSGTDTQYF. The CDR3 region has the DNA TGTGCCAGCAGTTTATCAGGCACAGATACGCAGTATTTT.